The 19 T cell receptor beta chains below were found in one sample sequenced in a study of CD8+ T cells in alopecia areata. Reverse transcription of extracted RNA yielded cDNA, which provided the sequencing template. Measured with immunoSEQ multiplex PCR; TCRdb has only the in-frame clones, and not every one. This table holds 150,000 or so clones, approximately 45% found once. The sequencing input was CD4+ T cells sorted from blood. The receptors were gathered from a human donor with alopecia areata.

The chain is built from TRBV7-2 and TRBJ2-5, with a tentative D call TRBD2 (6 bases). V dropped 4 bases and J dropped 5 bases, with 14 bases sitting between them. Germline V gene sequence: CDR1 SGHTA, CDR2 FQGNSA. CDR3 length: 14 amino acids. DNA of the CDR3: TGTGCCAGCAGCTCCTTAACTAGCTCTGAGACCCAGTACTTC. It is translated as CASSSLTSSETQYF. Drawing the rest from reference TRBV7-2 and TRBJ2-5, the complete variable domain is GAGVSQSPSNKVTEKGKDVELRCDPISGHTALYWYRQSLGQGLEFLIYFQGNSAPDKSGLPSDRFSAERTGGSVSTLTIQRTQQEDSAVYLCASSSLTSSETQYFGPGTRLLVL.

CDR3 in amino acids: CASSVRLAGGSDTQYF. The CDR3 DNA is TGCGCCAGCAGCGTCCGACTAGCGGGAGGATCAGATACGCAGTATTTT. The chain joins TRBV4-1 to TRBJ2-3; 13 nucleotides line up with TRBD2. The CDR3 runs to 16 residues. J gave up 4 bases and V 5 bases, and 6 bases lay outside the gene matches. Germline V lookup: CDR1 MGHRA, CDR2 YSYEKL.

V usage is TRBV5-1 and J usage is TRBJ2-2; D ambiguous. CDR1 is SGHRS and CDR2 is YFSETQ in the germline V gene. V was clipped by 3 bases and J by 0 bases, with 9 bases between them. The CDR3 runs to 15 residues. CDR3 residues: CASSSSGTNTGELFF. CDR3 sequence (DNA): TGCGCCAGCAGCTCCTCTGGAACGAACACCGGGGAGCTGTTTTTT.

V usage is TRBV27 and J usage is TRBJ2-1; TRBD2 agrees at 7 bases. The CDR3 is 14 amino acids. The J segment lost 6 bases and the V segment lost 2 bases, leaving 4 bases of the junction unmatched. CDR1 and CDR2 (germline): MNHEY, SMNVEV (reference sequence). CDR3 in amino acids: CASSLERDLNEQFF. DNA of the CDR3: TGTGCCAGCAGTTTAGAGCGGGACCTCAATGAGCAGTTCTTC.

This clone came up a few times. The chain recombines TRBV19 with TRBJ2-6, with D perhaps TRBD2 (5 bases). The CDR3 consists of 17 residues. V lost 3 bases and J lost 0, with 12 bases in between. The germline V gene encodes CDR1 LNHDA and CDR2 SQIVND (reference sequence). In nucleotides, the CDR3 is TGTGCCAGTAGTATTGGAGTCGGGGACTCTGGGGCCAACGTCCTGACTTTC. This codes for CASSIGVGDSGANVLTF.

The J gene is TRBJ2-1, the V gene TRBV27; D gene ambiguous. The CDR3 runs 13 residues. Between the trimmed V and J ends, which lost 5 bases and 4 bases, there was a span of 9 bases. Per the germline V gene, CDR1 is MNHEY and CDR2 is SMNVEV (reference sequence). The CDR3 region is CASSRSYYNEQFF. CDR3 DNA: TGTGCCAGCAGTCGTTCCTATTACAATGAGCAGTTCTTC.

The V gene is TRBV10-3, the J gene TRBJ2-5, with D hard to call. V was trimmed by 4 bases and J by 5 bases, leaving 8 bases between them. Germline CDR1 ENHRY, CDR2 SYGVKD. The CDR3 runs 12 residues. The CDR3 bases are TGTGCCATCAGTGGGGCAAGGGAGACCCAGTACTTC. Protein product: CAISGARETQYF.

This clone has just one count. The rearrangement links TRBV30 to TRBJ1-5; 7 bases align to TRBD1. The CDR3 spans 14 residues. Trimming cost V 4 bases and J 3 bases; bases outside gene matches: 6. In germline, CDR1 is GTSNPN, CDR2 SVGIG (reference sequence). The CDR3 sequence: CAWTTGTDNQPQHF. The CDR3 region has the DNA TGTGCCTGGACGACCGGGACAGACAATCAGCCCCAGCATTTT.

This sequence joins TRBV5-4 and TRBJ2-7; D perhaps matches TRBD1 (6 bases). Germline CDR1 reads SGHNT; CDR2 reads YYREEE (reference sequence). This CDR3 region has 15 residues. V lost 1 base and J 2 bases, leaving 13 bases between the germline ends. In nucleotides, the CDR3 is TGTGCCAGCAGCTTGCCGGGACAAGTAACCTACGAGCAGTACTTC. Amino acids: CASSLPGQVTYEQYF. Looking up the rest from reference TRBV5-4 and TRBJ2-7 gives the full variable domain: ETGVTQSPTHLIKTRGQQVTLRCSSQSGHNTVSWYQQALGQGPQFIFQYYREEENGRGNFPPRFSGLQFPNYSSELNVNALELDDSALYLCASSLPGQVTYEQYFGPGTRLTVT.

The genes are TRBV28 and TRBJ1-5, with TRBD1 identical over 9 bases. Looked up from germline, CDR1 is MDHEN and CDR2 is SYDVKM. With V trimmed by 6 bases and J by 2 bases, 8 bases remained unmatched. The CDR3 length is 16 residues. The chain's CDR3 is CASRSLGTGRNQPQHF. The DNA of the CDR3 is TGTGCCAGCAGATCACTGGGGACAGGGCGCAATCAGCCCCAGCATTTT.

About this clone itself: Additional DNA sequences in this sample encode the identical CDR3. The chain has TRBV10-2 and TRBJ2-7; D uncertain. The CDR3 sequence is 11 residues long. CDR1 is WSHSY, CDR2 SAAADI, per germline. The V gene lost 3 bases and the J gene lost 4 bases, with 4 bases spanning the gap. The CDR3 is CASSEGYEQYF. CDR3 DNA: TGCGCCAGCAGTGAAGGATACGAGCAGTACTTC.

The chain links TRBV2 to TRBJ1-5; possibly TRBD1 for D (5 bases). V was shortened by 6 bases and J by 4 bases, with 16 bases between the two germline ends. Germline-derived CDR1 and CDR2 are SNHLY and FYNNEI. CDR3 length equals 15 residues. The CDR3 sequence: CASRFFAGPNQPQHF. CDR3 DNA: TGTGCCAGCAGATTTTTTGCAGGGCCGAATCAGCCCCAGCATTTT.

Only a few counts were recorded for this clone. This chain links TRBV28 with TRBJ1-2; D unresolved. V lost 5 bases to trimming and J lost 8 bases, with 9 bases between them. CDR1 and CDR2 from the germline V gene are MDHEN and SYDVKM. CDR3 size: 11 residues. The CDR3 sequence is CASSRLGGYTF. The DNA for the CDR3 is TGTGCCAGCAGTCGATTAGGGGGCTACACCTTC.

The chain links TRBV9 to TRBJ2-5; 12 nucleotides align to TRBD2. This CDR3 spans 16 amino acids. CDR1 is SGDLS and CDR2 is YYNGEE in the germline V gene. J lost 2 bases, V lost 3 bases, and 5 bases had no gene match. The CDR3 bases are TGTGCCAGCAGCGAGGCCCTAGCGGGAGGGCAAGAGACCCAGTACTTC. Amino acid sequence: CASSEALAGGQETQYF.

The CDR3 DNA reads TGTGCCAGCAGCGTAGCCGGGAACGGGGAGACCCAGTACTTC. Its translation is CASSVAGNGETQYF. The gene calls are TRBV9 and TRBJ2-5, with D perhaps matching TRBD2 (5 bases). The V and J ends lost 0 bases and 5 bases respectively, with 11 bases between them. This CDR3 spans 14 amino acids. CDR1 and CDR2 from the germline V gene are SGDLS and YYNGEE.

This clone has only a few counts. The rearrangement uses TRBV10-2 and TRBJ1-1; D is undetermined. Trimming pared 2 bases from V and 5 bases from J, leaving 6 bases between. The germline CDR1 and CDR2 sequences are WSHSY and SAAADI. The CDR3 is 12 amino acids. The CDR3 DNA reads TGCGCCAGCAGTGAGGGTTGGACTGAAGCTTTCTTT. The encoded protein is CASSEGWTEAFF.

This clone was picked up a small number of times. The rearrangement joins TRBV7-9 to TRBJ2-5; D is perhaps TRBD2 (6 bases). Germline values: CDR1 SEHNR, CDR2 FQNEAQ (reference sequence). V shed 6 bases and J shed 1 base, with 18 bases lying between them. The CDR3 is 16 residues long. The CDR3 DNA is TGTGCCAGCAGAAGGGACTGGAGAGACGTCCAAGAGACCCAGTACTTC. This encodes CASRRDWRDVQETQYF.

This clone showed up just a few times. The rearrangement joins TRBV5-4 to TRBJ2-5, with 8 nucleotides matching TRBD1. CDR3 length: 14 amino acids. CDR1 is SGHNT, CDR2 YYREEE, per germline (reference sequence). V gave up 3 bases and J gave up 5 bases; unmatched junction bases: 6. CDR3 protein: CASSSQGAIETQYF. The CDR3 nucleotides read TGTGCCAGCAGCTCGCAGGGGGCGATTGAGACCCAGTACTTC.

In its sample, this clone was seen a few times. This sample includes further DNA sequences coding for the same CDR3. As DNA, the CDR3 is TGCGCCAGCAGCGTCCAAGAGACCCAGTACTTC. This sequence encodes CASSVQETQYF. The chain couples TRBV5-1 to TRBJ2-5; the D is unclear. The V end lost 4 bases, the J end lost 1 base, and 2 bases lay between the germline ends. The CDR3 runs 11 residues. Germline CDR1 SGHRS, CDR2 YFSETQ.